The entry that follows covers one T cell receptor beta chain sequence. The antigen is undetermined. Clones were sequenced by immunoSEQ multiplex PCR, and TCRdb holds only the in-frame ones, with some missing. This sample carries 70,000 to 95,000 clones, about 81% of them seen once, and the ten largest clones take around 1.5%. V was pared by 4 bases and J by 7 bases, with 20 bases between. Germline V gene lookup returns CDR1 SGHRS and CDR2 YFSETQ. The CDR3 has 15 amino acids. These data are taken from a study of OX40 agonist ivuxolimab in advanced cancers. General observations from the study: Expanded clones belonging to CD8+ T cells outnumbered, on average, those of CD4+. Circulating CD4+ and CD8+ T cells showed clonal expansion by week 6 at 0.1 to 3.0 mg/kg.

The chain recombines TRBV5-1 with TRBJ1-2; D gene unclear. Here the sequenced sample was CD4+ or CD8+ T cells sorted from blood, taken in a trial of the OX40 agonist ivuxolimab. This TCR was recovered from an adult with an advanced solid tumor such as melanoma, head and neck, liver or kidney cancer. The DNA for the CDR3 is TGCGCCAGCAGCCCTGCTAGGTCCCCAGGAGTTGGCTACACCTTC. Protein: CASSPARSPGVGYTF.